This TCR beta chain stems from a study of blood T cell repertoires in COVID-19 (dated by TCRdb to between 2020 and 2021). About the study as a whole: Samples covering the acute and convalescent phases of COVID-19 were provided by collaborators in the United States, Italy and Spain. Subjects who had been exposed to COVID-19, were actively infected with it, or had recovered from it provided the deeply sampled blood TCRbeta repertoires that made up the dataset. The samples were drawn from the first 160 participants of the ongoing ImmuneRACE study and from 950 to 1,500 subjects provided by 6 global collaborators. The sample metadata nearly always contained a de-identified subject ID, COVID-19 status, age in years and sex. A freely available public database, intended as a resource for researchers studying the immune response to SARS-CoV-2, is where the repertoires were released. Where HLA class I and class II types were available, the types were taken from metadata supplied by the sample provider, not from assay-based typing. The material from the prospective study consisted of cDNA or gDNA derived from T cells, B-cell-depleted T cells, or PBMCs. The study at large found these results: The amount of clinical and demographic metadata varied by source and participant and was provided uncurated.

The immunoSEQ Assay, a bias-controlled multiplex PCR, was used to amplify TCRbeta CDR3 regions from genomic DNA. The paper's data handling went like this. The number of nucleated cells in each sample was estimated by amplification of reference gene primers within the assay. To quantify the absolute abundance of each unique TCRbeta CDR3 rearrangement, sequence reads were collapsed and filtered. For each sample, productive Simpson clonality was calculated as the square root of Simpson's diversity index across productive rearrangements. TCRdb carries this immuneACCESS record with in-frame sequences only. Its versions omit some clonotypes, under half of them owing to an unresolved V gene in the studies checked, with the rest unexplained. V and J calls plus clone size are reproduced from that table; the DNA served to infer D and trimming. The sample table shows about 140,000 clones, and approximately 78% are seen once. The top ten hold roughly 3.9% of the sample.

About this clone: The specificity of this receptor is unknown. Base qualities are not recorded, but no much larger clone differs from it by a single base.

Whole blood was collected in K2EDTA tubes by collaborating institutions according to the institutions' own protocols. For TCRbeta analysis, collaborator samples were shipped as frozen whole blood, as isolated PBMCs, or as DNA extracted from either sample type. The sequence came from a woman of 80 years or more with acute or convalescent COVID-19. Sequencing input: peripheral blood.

The nucleotides read TGCGCCAGCAGCCCTTTACTCCCCAGGGTCGACTATGGCTACACCTTC. This encodes CASSPLLPRVDYGYTF. This chain joins TRBV4-1 to TRBJ1-2; TRBD1 is possibly the D segment (5 matching bases). Relative to germline, V is 4 bases shorter and J is 3 bases shorter, with 18 bases between their ends. The germline V gene specifies MGHRA as CDR1 and YSYEKL as CDR2. The CDR3 covers 16 residues, taking in both the cysteine and the phenylalanine. The entry retains the CDR3 DNA only, 48 bases that are in frame from base 1.